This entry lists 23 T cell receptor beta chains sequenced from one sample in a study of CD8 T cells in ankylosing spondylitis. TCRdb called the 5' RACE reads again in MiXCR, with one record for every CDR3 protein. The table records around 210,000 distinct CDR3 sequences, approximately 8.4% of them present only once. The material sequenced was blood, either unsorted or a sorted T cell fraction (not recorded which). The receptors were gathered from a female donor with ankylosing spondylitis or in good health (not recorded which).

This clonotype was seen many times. The CDR3 DNA sequence: TGCGCCAGCAGCTTACGGGACCGCACAGATACGCAGTATTTT. Translated, it gives CASSLRDRTDTQYF. V usage is TRBV5-1 and J usage is TRBJ2-3; D might be TRBD1 or TRBD2, each matching 5 bases. This CDR3 is 14 amino acids long. Germline CDR1 reads SGHRS; CDR2 reads YFSETQ. V shed 2 bases and J shed 1 base, with 8 bases lying between them.

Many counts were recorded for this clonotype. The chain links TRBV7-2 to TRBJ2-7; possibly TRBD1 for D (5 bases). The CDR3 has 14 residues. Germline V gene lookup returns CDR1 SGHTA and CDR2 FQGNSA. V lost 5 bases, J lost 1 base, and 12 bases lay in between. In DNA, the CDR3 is TGTGCCAGCAGCCCCACGACAGATTCCTACGAGCAGTACTTC. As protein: CASSPTTDSYEQYF. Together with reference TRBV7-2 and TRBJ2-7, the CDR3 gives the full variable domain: GAGVSQSPSNKVTEKGKDVELRCDPISGHTALYWYRQSLGQGLEFLIYFQGNSAPDKSGLPSDRFSAERTGGSVSTLTIQRTQQEDSAVYLCASSPTTDSYEQYFGPGTRLTVT.

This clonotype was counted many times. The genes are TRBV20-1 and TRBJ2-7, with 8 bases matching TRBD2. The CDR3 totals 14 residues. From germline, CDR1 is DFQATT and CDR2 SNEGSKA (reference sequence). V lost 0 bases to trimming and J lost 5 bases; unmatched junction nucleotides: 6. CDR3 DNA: TGCAGTGCTAGAGAGGGGGCGGGGGGCGACGAGCAGTACTTC. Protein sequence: CSAREGAGGDEQYF.

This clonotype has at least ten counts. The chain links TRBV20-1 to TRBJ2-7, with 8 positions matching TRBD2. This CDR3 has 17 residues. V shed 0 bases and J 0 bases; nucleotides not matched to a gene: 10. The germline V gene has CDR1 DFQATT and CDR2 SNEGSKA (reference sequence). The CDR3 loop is CSARDEWGAGGSYEQYF. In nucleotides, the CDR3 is TGCAGTGCTAGAGATGAGTGGGGGGCGGGAGGCTCCTACGAGCAGTACTTC.

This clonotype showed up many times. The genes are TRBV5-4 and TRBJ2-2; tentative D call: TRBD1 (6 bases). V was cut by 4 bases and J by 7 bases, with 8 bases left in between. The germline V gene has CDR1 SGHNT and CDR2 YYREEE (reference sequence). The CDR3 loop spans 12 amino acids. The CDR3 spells CASSRRGGELFF. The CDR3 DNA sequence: TGTGCCAGCAGCCGCAGGGGCGGGGAGCTGTTTTTT.

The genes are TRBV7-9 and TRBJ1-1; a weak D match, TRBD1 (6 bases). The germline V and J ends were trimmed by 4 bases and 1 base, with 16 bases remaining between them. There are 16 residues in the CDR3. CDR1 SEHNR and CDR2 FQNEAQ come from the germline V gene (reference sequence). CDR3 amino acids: CASSYPKATGNTEAFF. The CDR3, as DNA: TGTGCCAGCAGCTACCCGAAGGCGACAGGGAACACTGAAGCTTTCTTT.

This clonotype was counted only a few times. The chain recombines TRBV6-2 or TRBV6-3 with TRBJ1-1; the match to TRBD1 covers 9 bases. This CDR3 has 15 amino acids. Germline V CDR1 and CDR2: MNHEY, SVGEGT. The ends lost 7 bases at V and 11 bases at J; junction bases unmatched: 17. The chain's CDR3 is CASTEGTGRSLMAFF. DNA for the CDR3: TGTGCCAGCACTGAAGGGACAGGGCGCTCCTTGATGGCTTTCTTT.

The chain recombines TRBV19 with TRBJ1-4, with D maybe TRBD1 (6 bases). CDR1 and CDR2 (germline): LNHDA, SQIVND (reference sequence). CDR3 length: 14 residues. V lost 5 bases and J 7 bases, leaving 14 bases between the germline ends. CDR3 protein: CASSQSDRSEKLFF. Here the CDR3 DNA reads TGTGCCAGTAGTCAATCAGACAGGTCTGAAAAACTGTTTTTT.

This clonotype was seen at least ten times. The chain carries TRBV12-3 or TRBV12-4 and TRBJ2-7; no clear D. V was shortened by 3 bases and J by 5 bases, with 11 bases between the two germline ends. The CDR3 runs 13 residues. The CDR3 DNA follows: TGTGCCAGCAGTTTGGTCTTCGGTCACGAGCAGTACTTC. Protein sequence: CASSLVFGHEQYF.

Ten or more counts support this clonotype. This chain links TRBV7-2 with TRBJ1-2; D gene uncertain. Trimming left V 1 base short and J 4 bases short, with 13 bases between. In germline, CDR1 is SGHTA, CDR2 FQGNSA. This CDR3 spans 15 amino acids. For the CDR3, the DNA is TGTGCCAGCAGCTTAGTGCGGGGAACTTCCTATGGCTACACCTTC. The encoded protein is CASSLVRGTSYGYTF. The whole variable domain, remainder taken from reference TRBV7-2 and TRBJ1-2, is GAGVSQSPSNKVTEKGKDVELRCDPISGHTALYWYRQSLGQGLEFLIYFQGNSAPDKSGLPSDRFSAERTGGSVSTLTIQRTQQEDSAVYLCASSLVRGTSYGYTFGSGTRLTVV.

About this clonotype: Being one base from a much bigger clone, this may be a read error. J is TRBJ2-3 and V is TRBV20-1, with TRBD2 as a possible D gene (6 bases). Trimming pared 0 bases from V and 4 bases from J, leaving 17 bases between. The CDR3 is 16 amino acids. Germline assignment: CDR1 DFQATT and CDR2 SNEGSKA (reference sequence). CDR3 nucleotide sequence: TGCAGTGCTAGAGATAGTAACGGGAGTAAGTCAGATACGCAGTATTTT. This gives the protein CSARDSNGSKSDTQYF.

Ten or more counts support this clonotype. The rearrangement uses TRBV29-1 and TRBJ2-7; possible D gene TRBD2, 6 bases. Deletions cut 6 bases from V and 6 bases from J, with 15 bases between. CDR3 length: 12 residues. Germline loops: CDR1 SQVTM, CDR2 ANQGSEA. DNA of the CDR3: TGCAGCGTCCGGAGGTCGGGGGTCGAGCAGTACTTC. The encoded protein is CSVRRSGVEQYF.

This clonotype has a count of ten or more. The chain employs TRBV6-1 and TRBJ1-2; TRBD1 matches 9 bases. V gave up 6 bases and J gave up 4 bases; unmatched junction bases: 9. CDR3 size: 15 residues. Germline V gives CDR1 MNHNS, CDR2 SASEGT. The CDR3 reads CASRDYGQGFYGYTF. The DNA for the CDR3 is TGTGCCAGCAGAGACTACGGACAGGGGTTCTATGGCTACACCTTC.

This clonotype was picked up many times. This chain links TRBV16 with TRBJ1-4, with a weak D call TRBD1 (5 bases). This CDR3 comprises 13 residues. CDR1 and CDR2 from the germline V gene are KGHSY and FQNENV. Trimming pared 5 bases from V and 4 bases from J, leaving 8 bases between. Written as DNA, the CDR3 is TGTGCCAGCAGCGACAGCTATAATGAAAAACTGTTTTTT. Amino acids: CASSDSYNEKLFF.

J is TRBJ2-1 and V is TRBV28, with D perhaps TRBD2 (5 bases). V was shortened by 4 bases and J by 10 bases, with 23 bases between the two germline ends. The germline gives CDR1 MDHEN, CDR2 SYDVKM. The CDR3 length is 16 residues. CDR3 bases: TGTGCCAGCAGTTCCGCGGGTGCGGGCCCCGTGGGGGAGCAGTTCTTC. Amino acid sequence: CASSSAGAGPVGEQFF. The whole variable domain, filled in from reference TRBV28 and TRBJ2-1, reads DVKVTQSSRYLVKRTGEKVFLECVQDMDHENMFWYRQDPGLGLRLIYFSYDVKMKEKGDIPEGYSVSREKKERFSLILESASTNQTSMYLCASSSAGAGPVGEQFFGPGTRLTVL.

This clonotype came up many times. CDR3 region: CASSLDIFQETQYF. Here the CDR3 DNA reads TGCGCCAGCAGCTTGGATATTTTTCAAGAGACCCAGTACTTC. The rearrangement links TRBV5-1 to TRBJ2-5; D unclear. In germline, CDR1 is SGHRS, CDR2 YFSETQ. Trimming cost V 0 bases and J 2 bases, with 8 bases left between them. This CDR3 is 14 amino acids long.

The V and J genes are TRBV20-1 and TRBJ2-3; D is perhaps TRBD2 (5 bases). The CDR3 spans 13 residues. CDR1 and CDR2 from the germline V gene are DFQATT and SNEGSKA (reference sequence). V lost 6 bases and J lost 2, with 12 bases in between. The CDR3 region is CSAYPTNTDTQYF. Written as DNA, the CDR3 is TGCAGTGCCTATCCGACTAACACAGATACGCAGTATTTT.

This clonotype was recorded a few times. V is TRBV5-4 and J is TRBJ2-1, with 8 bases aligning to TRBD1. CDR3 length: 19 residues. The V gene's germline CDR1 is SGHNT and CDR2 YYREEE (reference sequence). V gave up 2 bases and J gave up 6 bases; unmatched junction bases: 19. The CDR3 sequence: CASSLAPHRQGLIGNEQFF. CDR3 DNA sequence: TGTGCCAGCAGCTTAGCCCCGCATAGACAGGGGTTAATCGGCAATGAGCAGTTCTTC.

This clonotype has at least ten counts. CDR3 protein: CASSTRVNTGELFF. The CDR3 DNA follows: TGTGCCAGCAGCACAAGAGTGAACACCGGGGAGCTGTTTTTT. The chain links TRBV5-5 to TRBJ2-2; D call uncertain. The germline gives CDR1 SGHKS, CDR2 YYEKEE (reference sequence). The CDR3 has 14 amino acids. V was pared by 4 bases and J by 1 base, with 8 bases between.

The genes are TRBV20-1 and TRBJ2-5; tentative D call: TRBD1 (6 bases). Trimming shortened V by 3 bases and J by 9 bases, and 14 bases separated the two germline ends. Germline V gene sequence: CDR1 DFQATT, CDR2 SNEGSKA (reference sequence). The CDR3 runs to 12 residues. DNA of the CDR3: TGCAGTGCTAGGGAGTACAGGGCAGCCCAGTACTTC. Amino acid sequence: CSAREYRAAQYF.

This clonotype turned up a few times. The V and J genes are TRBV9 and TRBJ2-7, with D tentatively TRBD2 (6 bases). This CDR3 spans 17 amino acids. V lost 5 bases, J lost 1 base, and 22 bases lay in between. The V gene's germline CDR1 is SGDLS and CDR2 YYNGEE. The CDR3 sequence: CASRFSGERATSYEQYF. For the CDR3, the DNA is TGTGCCAGCAGATTTTCGGGGGAACGCGCCACATCCTACGAGCAGTACTTC. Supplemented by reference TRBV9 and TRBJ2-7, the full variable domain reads DSGVTQTPKHLITATGQRVTLRCSPRSGDLSVYWYQQSLDQGLQFLIQYYNGEERAKGNILERFSAQQFPDLHSELNLSSLELGDSALYFCASRFSGERATSYEQYFGPGTRLTVT.

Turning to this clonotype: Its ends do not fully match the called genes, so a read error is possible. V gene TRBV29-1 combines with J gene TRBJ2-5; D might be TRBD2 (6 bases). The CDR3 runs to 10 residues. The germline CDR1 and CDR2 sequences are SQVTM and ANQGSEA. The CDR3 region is CSVGEETQHF. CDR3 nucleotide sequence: TGCAGCGTTGGGGAGGAGACCCAGCACTTC. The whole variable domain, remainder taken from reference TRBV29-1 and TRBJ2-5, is SAVISQKPSRDICQRGTSLTIQCQVDSQVTMMFWYRQQPGQSLTLIATANQGSEATYESGFVIDKFPISRPNLTFSTLTVSNMSPEDSSIYLCSVGEETQHFGPGTRLLVL.

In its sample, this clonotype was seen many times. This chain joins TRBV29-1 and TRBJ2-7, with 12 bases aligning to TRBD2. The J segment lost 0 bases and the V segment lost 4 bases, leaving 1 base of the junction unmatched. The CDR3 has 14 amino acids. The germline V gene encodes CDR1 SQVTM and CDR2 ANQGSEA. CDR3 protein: CSVGTSGASYEQYF. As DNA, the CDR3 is TGCAGCGTTGGGACTAGCGGGGCCTCCTACGAGCAGTACTTC.